The source of this TCR beta chain is a study of blood T cell repertoires in COVID-19. Profiled with immunoSEQ multiplex PCR; TCRdb holds only in-frame clones, not every one. This sample has 100,000 to 120,000 clones, with over 80% found just once. This CDR3 spans 13 amino acids. CDR1 is MDHEN, CDR2 SYDVKM, per germline. The ends lost 9 bases at V and 6 bases at J; junction bases unmatched: 10. The V gene is TRBV28, the J gene TRBJ2-7, with TRBD1 identical over 8 bases. Sequences were obtained from peripheral blood. The clonotype originates from a woman aged 70-85 years with acute or convalescent COVID-19. CDR3 region: CASDRGAPAEQYF. The CDR3 nucleotides read TGTGCCAGTGACAGGGGCGCCCCGGCCGAGCAGTACTTC.